This T cell receptor beta chain comes out of a study of T cells in Graves' hyperthyroidism and ophthalmopathy. Study-level results: Researchers report that a 13 V-J model separated ophthalmopathy from stable hyperthyroidism. Within blood appeared most thyroid clonotypes that had expanded above 0.001.

Amplification of TCR beta CDR3 regions was performed using RNA transcripts as template. During a first-round RT-PCR of the TCR CDR3, the HTBI primer set was used. TCRdb re-called the multiplex PCR reads with MiXCR, one entry per CDR3 protein. Of 500,000 to 600,000 distinct CDR3 sequences detected, 40% to 50% appear once; the ten largest clones hold about 45%. With regard to this clonotype: The antigen remains undetermined.

Losses at the gene ends were 4 bases for V and 5 bases for J; bases not matched to a gene: 20. CDR1 is SGHNT, CDR2 YYREEE, per germline (reference sequence). This CDR3 is built from 19 residues. The receptor was isolated from an adult woman with Graves' disease, either hyperthyroidism or ophthalmopathy (not recorded which). The V and J genes are TRBV5-4 and TRBJ2-7; the match to TRBD2 covers 11 bases. The specimen sequenced was peripheral blood or thyroid tissue (not recorded which). The chain's CDR3 is CASSQAGPSGGLVRDEQYF. The CDR3 nucleotides read TGTGCCAGCAGCCAAGCGGGTCCTAGCGGGGGGCTCGTACGAGACGAGCAGTACTTC.